The clone carrying this TCR beta chain was detected ten times or more. Antigen specificity is unknown. Using its own MiXCR run on the 5' RACE reads, TCRdb lists one record per CDR3 protein. The sample holds 23,000 or so distinct CDR3 sequences, approximately 4.6% seen once. Time point reported: sample taken at primary tumor resection. The donor population consisted of roughly 70 patients with untreated, early-stage non-small cell lung cancer. Whole RNA was taken from tumor, nontumor lung or frozen PBMC; it was then sequenced unsorted. The source of the sample is a study of spatial heterogeneity in lung cancer. Whole-study results and caveats: The study found ubiquitous expanded tumor TCRs in blood more at resection than follow-up.

Here the sequenced sample was PBMCs, taken at surgery. This TCR was sampled from a male donor with early-stage non-small cell lung cancer.

CDR3 in amino acids: CASSQGQDMLFQETQYF. CDR3 coding DNA: TGTGCCAGCAGCCAAGGACAGGACATGCTGTTTCAAGAGACCCAGTACTTC. This chain uses TRBV11-3 with TRBJ2-5, with 7 positions matching TRBD1. J lost 2 bases, V lost 5 bases, and 14 bases had no gene match. The CDR3 covers 17 residues. Germline assignment: CDR1 SGHNT and CDR2 YENEEA.